A selection of T cell receptor beta chains follows, all from one sample in a study of T cell responses to AZD1222 COVID-19 vaccine. Data came from immunoSEQ multiplex PCR; TCRdb stores just in-frame clones and leaves some out. The sample includes 80,000 or so clones, 85% to 95% of them seen just once. The source was peripheral blood, collected on day 0 of AZD1222 vaccination. The source of these receptors is an adult in good health. The conserved cysteine and the conserved F or W are not part of the CDR3 here.

>TRBJ2-3|TRBV30
AWSATSGGVDTQY
>TRBJ1-5|TRBV7-3
ASSFGRGPQPQH
>TRBJ1-2|TRBV28
ASSLRGRGFGYT
>TRBJ1-3|TRBV6-5
ASSYSSTGSGNTIY
>TRBJ1-2|TRBV7-8
ASSPPQGIGKSGYT
>TRBJ1-2|TRBV7-9
ASSPGGSQVYGYT
>TRBJ1-2|TRBV7-9
ATGLIPNYGYT
>TRBJ1-4|TRBV7-2
ASSLGGTAHEKLF
>TRBJ1-2|TRBV5-4
ASSQLRQATNGYT
>TRBJ1-3|TRBV5-4
ASSLDPISGNTIY
>TRBJ2-2|TRBV29-1
SRSGTTGELF
>TRBJ2-3|TRBV10-1
ASSEAGVTDTQY
>TRBJ2-3|TRBV5-1
ASSYSATGGGTDTQY
>TRBJ1-2|TRBV19
ASSIATGDYGYT
>TRBJ2-1|TRBV28
ASSLVGSYNEQF
>TRBJ2-3|TRBV9
ASSVTSGGASTDTQY
>TRBJ1-2|TRBV7-8
ASSLRTTNYGYT
>TRBJ2-5|TRBV29-1
SGVQDYLGTQY
>TRBJ2-1|TRBV4-1
ASNQDAGSSYNEQF
>TRBJ1-2|TRBV9
ASSAGTLVSGGYT
>TRBJ2-1|TRBV3-1/TRBV3-2
ASSQERGRGFYNEQF
>TRBJ1-1|TRBV4-2
ASSQGPGQGNTEAF
>TRBJ2-7|TRBV5-6
ASSLVGSSYEQY
>TRBJ2-7|TRBV7-9
ASSWDREFHEQY
>TRBJ1-2|TRBV28
ASSLKGRYGYT
>TRBJ2-1|TRBV12-3/TRBV12-4
ASSLTQGGKQF
>TRBJ1-3|TRBV6-6
ASSRGDRGDSGNTIY
>TRBJ1-2|TRBV9
ASSVATGVDGQVHNYGYT
>TRBJ1-5|TRBV6-1
ASSEAHNYQPQH
>TRBJ2-1|TRBV19
ASSKVRKLSGSYNEQF
>TRBJ2-2|TRBV10-3
AISLSWGATGELF
>TRBJ2-5|TRBV7-7
ASSFSRSGGQETQY
>TRBJ1-6|TRBV29-1
SVNRESSYNSPLH
>TRBJ2-1|TRBV28
ASSLLRTGDNEQF
>TRBJ2-1|TRBV13
ASSFQGLAGASDEQF
>TRBJ2-2|TRBV6-4
ASSDSADTGELF
>TRBJ2-7|TRBV4-1
ASSLTNAGTGAYEQY
>TRBJ1-2|TRBV24-1
ATSDDRESNYGYT
>TRBJ1-1|TRBV14
ASSQEYTEAF
>TRBJ1-6|TRBV5-6
ASSFRDDNSPLH
>TRBJ2-7|TRBV9
ASSPRTGTYEQY
>TRBJ1-3|TRBV15
ATSRDPHRANSGNTIY
>TRBJ2-7|TRBV6-6
ASSYSGTGPYEQY
>TRBJ1-6|TRBV19
ASSISYRSSYNSPLH
>TRBJ2-3|TRBV5-1
ASSLLGVGDTQY
>TRBJ1-2|TRBV12-3/TRBV12-4
ASSLRGNYGYT
>TRBJ2-7|TRBV4-3
ASSQEAGNHYEQY
>TRBJ1-3|TRBV3-1/TRBV3-2
ASSPGRNTIY